This T cell receptor beta chain was profiled in a study of blood T cells in healthy people across ages. Whole-study findings and limits: In long-lived donors, naive CD4+ cell counts and diversity exceeded those of aged donors.

On this clonotype: No antigen is known for it. A junction end diverges from the germline sequence, so it may reflect a read error.

This CDR3 contains 15 residues. Germline V gives CDR1 MNHNY, CDR2 SVGAGI (reference sequence). Isolation of PBMCs gave at least 6.5 million cells per sample. Alongside a J-beta primer mix, a sample-barcoded 5' primer served in a second PCR lasting roughly 7 to 12 cycles. A template-switch adaptor with 12 random nucleotides tagged each cDNA molecule. TCRdb ran MiXCR on the 5' RACE reads and lists one entry per CDR3 protein. The sample lists some 640,000 distinct CDR3 sequences, roughly 31% occurring once. The receptor's source is a woman aged 80 or over in good health. The sample was blood. The rearrangement uses TRBV6-6 and TRBJ2-1; no clear D gene. This CDR3 reads CAGSADGFFYNEQFF. In DNA, the CDR3 is TGTGCCGGCAGCGCCGACGGATTCTTTTACAATGAGCAGTTCTTC.